This T cell receptor (beta chain) derives from a study of blood T cell repertoires in COVID-19. Germline CDR1 reads MGHRA; CDR2 reads YSYEKL. The CDR3 consists of 17 residues. V was clipped by 4 bases and J by 0 bases; unmatched bases: 7. Study processing details: The assay estimated nucleated cells by amplifying reference gene primers. Profiled with immunoSEQ multiplex PCR; TCRdb holds only in-frame clones, not every one. That table gives V, J and clone size, and the DNA gave D and trimming. The sample lists roughly 160,000 clones; approximately 90% were seen once. The clonotype was recovered from a man aged 18 to 29 with acute or convalescent COVID-19. Sequencing used peripheral blood. The gene calls are TRBV4-1 and TRBJ1-3; the match to TRBD1 covers 9 bases. Written as DNA, the CDR3 is TGCGCCAGCAGCCGTTCGGGACAGGGAGTCTCTGGAAACACCATATATTTT. The encoded protein is CASSRSGQGVSGNTIYF.